By sample fraction, the clone carrying this T cell receptor (beta chain) is hyperexpanded. The data stem from a study of CXCR3 chemokines and chemotherapy response in bladder cancer. TCRdb independently ran MiXCR on the PCR reads; one entry per CDR3 protein. The data contain roughly 3,000 distinct CDR3 sequences, approximately 15% of them seen just once; the ten biggest clones take up less than 25%. Germline loops: CDR1 SQVTM, CDR2 ANQGSEA. The CDR3 is 13 residues long. V lost 6 bases to trimming and J lost 3 bases, with 11 bases between them. This TCR was sampled from a human donor with bladder cancer that did not respond to neoadjuvant chemotherapy. The rearrangement uses TRBV29-1 and TRBJ2-2; D is possibly TRBD1 (6 bases). The specimen was taken from a patient whose treatment included neoadjuvant chemotherapy. The CDR3 bases are TGCAGCGTAATGGGGGCCTACACCGGGGAGCTGTTTTTT. This sequence encodes CSVMGAYTGELFF.